The 6 T cell receptor beta chains below come from one sample, sequenced in a study of regulatory T cells in long-lasting Graves disease. Sample time point: persistent/refractory GD, antithyroid drugs over 5 years with positive TRAb. The TCR library was prepared using RNA isolated from PBMCs. HTBI primers from iRepertoire and Arm-PCR of CDR3 regions yielded the TCR beta libraries. One entry per CDR3 protein results from TCRdb running MiXCR on the multiplex PCR reads. The profile shows a few hundred thousand distinct CDR3 sequences, approximately 25% of them singletons. This specimen was peripheral blood mononuclear cells (PBMCs), taken when the disease was refractory, from a patient treated with antithyroid drugs. The source of these receptors is a middle-aged woman with Graves disease.

The rearrangement links TRBV6-5 to TRBJ2-7; TRBD2 matches at 10 bases. V lost 4 bases, J lost 4 bases, and 16 bases stayed unmatched. Germline CDR1 MNHEY, CDR2 SVGAGI. The CDR3 has 18 amino acids. CDR3 nucleotide sequence: TGTGCCAGCAGTTTCAGGGCTAGCGGGAGATCTGTGTGGTACGAGCAGTACTTC. This gives the protein CASSFRASGRSVWYEQYF.

This clonotype was observed at least ten times. The DNA for the CDR3 is TGTGCCAGCAGTCGCGGACACCGCTACGAGCAGTACTTC. It encodes CASSRGHRYEQYF. The rearrangement joins TRBV28 to TRBJ2-7; D is perhaps TRBD1 (5 bases). The CDR3 covers 13 residues. The germline V gene encodes CDR1 MDHEN and CDR2 SYDVKM. V gave up 5 bases and J gave up 3 bases, with 11 bases separating them.

This clonotype was observed many times. The V and J genes are TRBV6-2 or TRBV6-3 and TRBJ1-2, with D perhaps matching TRBD1 (5 bases). Trimming shortened V by 0 bases and J by 4 bases, and 12 bases separated the two germline ends. This CDR3 region has 15 residues. CDR1 and CDR2 from the germline V gene are MNHEY and SVGEGT. The CDR3 region is CASSYSGGTFYGYTF. DNA of the CDR3: TGTGCCAGCAGTTACTCGGGGGGTACATTCTATGGCTACACCTTC.

This clonotype was counted many times. The chain has TRBV28 and TRBJ2-7; 10 bases line up with TRBD2. With V trimmed by 5 bases and J by 7 bases, 8 bases remained unmatched. Germline values: CDR1 MDHEN, CDR2 SYDVKM. The CDR3 spans 14 residues. CDR3 sequence: CASSQFGLAEEQYF. CDR3 bases: TGTGCCAGCAGTCAGTTCGGACTAGCGGAAGAGCAGTACTTC.

This clonotype was observed a handful of times. The chain combines TRBV5-4 with TRBJ1-2; 9 bases map to TRBD1. V shed 2 bases, J shed 6 bases, and the junction held 8 bases outside the gene matches. Germline V gene sequence: CDR1 SGHNT, CDR2 YYREEE (reference sequence). The CDR3 totals 15 residues. CDR3 amino acids: CASSFPGTGRNGYTF. CDR3 in DNA: TGTGCCAGCAGCTTTCCCGGGACAGGGAGGAATGGCTACACCTTC.

This clonotype appeared a few times. V and J are TRBV5-1 and TRBJ2-7; a weak D match, TRBD2 (6 bases). The CDR3 totals 14 residues. V dropped 5 bases and J dropped 0 bases, with 12 bases sitting between them. Germline-derived CDR1 and CDR2 are SGHRS and YFSETQ. CDR3 nucleotides: TGCGCCAGCAGTTCGGACGGGAGCTCCTACGAGCAGTACTTC. This codes for CASSSDGSSYEQYF.